This TCR beta chain appears in the sequencing data of a study of vaccination effects on CD4 cells after COVID-19. Study summary: Post-vaccine samples followed the second dose by a median of 72 days.

With the ViraFEST assay, the study expanded antigen-specific CD4+ T cells using viral peptide pools, then sequenced them. With around ten days of culture completed, CD4+ T cells were isolated. Of the BNT162b2 and mRNA-1273 vaccines, participants received two doses of one or the other. Having tested negative for nucleocapsid antibodies, the vaccine recipients showed no prior SARS-CoV-2 infection. Approximately 2.1 million PBMC were placed in each well, which was supplemented with roughly 10 IU/ml IL-2 and approximately 10 ug/ml peptides. The method was immunoSEQ multiplex PCR; TCRdb's version includes in-frame clones alone and lacks a portion of them. Of under 35,000 clones listed, over 65% are singletons. On this clone itself: Its antigen is unknown.

Trimming pared 4 bases from V and 6 bases from J, leaving 12 bases between. Germline V gene lookup returns CDR1 SNHLY and CDR2 FYNNEI. The CDR3 is made up of 13 amino acids. This sample comprised CD4+ T cells from PBMCs cultured with HCoV-NL63 spike peptides, obtained after COVID-19 vaccination. J is TRBJ1-1 and V is TRBV2, with no clear D. The TCR was taken from a human donor who received a COVID-19 vaccine. The CDR3: CASSVEDGSEAFF. The CDR3 DNA reads as TGTGCCAGCAGTGTAGAGGATGGGTCTGAAGCTTTCTTT. Variable domain in full (rest from reference TRBV2 and TRBJ1-1): EPEVTQTPSHQVTQMGQEVILRCVPISNHLYFYWYRQILGQKVEFLVSFYNNEISEKSEIFDDQFSVERPDGSNFTLKIRSTKLEDSAMYFCASSVEDGSEAFFGQGTRLTVV.